This entry features one T cell receptor beta chain sequence. Its antigen specificity is not known. Base qualities are missing; no much larger clone stands one base away. The data originate from a study of shared clonotypes between healthy human individuals (dated by TCRdb to between 2020 and 2021). At the level of the whole study: Three men and two women, aged 18 to 49 years, made up the cohort. Each donor's leukapheresis produced roughly between about 0.9 and 9.5 billion PBMCs. Per donor, three plates each were used for CD4 naive and CD4 memory, two for CD8 naive, and one for CD8 memory. Blood TCR repertoires of five healthy adults were deeply sequenced to estimate repertoire size and the extent of clonotype sharing between individuals. Different laboratories and diverse techniques were used to prepare libraries and sequence TCR repertoires, to increase sequencing depth and limit assay-specific biases.

Donors were healthy HIV-negative adults with no recently reported acute infections or vaccinations. Only Caucasian adults living in Nashville, Tennessee, USA were represented among the donors. CD4+ T cells were enriched through magnetic negative selection, after which naive cells were positively selected on CD45RA and the remaining negative fraction served as the memory subset. Blood was obtained by leukapheresis, after which PBMCs were separated by Ficoll-Histopaque density gradient centrifugation and cryopreserved in liquid nitrogen vapor phase. Purity and quantity of every magnetically sorted T cell population were checked by analytical flow cytometry. Each sorted fraction had its genomic DNA isolated and then quantified by UV absorbance on a Nanodrop 2000c. Using the deep immunoSEQ assay, TCR CDR3 regions were amplified from genomic DNA by multiplex PCR. For each cell subset, the extracted genomic DNA was distributed evenly across all wells of several immunoSEQ 96-well plates, and each plate served as one replicate. For sorted subsets, 150 to 250 ng genomic DNA, equal to 30,000 or so T cell genomes, was loaded into each replicate PCR. Purified libraries were measured with a Qubit 3.0 fluorometer, size-checked on a Bioanalyzer 2100, and measured again with the KAPA Library Quantification kit. Every immunoSEQ 96-well plate was sequenced on a separate single-read 150-cycle Illumina NextSeq 550 flow cell. Per the source publication's procedure: Because only junctional sequences without quality scores were contained in the immunoSEQ output, filtering matching that applied to full-length reads could not be performed. To assign V/J genes and CDR3, sequences were annotated against IMGT germline references using PyIR, a Python wrapper for IgBLAST v1.9. Reads with weak V/J assignments (E-value above 1e-6), missing CDR3, stop codons, out-of-frame junctions, or ambiguous translated residues were removed. V3J clonotypes were defined as sequences sharing an identical inferred V gene, J gene, and CDR3 amino acid sequence. The percentage overlap between two repertoires was calculated by dividing the number of shared unique clonotypes by the size of the smaller repertoire. Three approaches were used to assess repertoire richness: RTK rarefaction, the Chao1 estimator, and Recon v2.1 estimates of unobserved clonotypes. OLGA was used to compute generation probabilities for all TCRbeta clonotypes that the gDNA method yielded from a handful of donors. TCRdb provides this immuneACCESS table in a form limited to in-frame rearrangements. Some clones are lacking; in checked studies, under half of them reflect an unresolved V gene, and why the rest are absent is not known. The V and J calls and clone size come from that table; D and trimming were worked out from the DNA. Here the sample has 2,100,000 or so clones; approximately 96% occur a single time. The top ten clonotypes cover roughly 0.13% of the sample.

Study-wide conclusions, independent of this receptor: Based on pairwise subsampling, the degree of clonotype sharing among donors was expected to be affected by sequencing depth. Clonotypes shared by all four sorted-subset donors showed higher generation probabilities than non-shared clonotypes. When a handful of donors were compared, the shared fraction of clonotypes was around 4.6% for naive CD4, 3.5% to 4% for naive CD8, 2% to 2.5% for memory CD4, and less than 0.45% for memory CD8. Larger estimated clonotype richness was generally found for naive subsets than for memory subsets. Incomplete sequencing was indicated by rarefaction of sorted-subset datasets, despite the large sequencing depth. Because the study included only a small number of donors, the genetic and exposure-history diversity represented was limited. Sampling was restricted to blood, and TCR repertoires in tissue are likely to differ from TCR repertoires in blood.

The origin of this receptor is a man aged 18 to 29 in good health. Sequenced sample: naive CD4+ T cells sorted from blood. The cell subset or site label corresponds to: CD45RA+ positively selected.

The CDR3 amino acid sequence is: CASSLRGWDTQYF. The nucleotide sequence reads TGTGCCAGCAGCTTACGGGGTTGGGATACCCAGTACTTC. Here the chain combines TRBV7-2 and TRBJ2-5; TRBD2 is possibly the D segment (5 matching bases). From a lookup of the germline V gene, CDR1 and CDR2 are SGHTA and FQGNSA. V sheds 2 bases and J sheds 8 bases, leaving 12 bases between their ends. The CDR3 starts with the cysteine, ends with the phenylalanine, and has 13 residues. The retained sequence is limited to the CDR3, 39 bases, with the frame set at the first base.